Listed here are 3 T cell receptor beta chains from one sample, sequenced in a study of blood T cell repertoires in COVID-19. Libraries were prepared by immunoSEQ multiplex PCR; TCRdb keeps only in-frame clonotypes and omits some of them. The sample holds about 270,000 clones, roughly nine tenths seen once. Sequenced sample: peripheral blood. These receptors were taken from a man aged 35 to 55 with active or convalescent COVID-19.

This clone was seen only once. The CDR3 nucleotides are TGTGCCACCAGTGATTCGGGACTAGCGGGGGACGAGCAGTACTTC. This codes for CATSDSGLAGDEQYF. The gene calls are TRBV24-1 and TRBJ2-7, with TRBD2 identical over 14 bases. The ends lost 2 bases at V and 5 bases at J; junction bases unmatched: 1. The CDR3 totals 15 residues. CDR1 KGHDR and CDR2 SFDVKD come from the germline V gene.

The V gene is TRBV19, the J gene TRBJ1-1, with TRBD1 matching 10 bases. The CDR3 loop spans 16 amino acids. The V and J ends lost 3 bases and 4 bases, in that order; junction bases with no gene match: 8. Germline CDR1 reads LNHDA; CDR2 reads SQIVND (reference sequence). In nucleotides, the CDR3 is TGTGCCAGTAGTATTAAATCGGGACAGGGGTTCACTGAAGCTTTCTTT. This codes for CASSIKSGQGFTEAFF.

The chain is built from TRBV19 and TRBJ2-4, with D hard to call. V shed 5 bases and J shed 6 bases, with 11 bases lying between them. The CDR3 is made up of 13 amino acids. The germline V gene has CDR1 LNHDA and CDR2 SQIVND (reference sequence). The CDR3 loop is CASSPLGLNIQYF. The CDR3 DNA reads TGTGCCAGTAGTCCCCTAGGTTTAAACATTCAGTACTTC.